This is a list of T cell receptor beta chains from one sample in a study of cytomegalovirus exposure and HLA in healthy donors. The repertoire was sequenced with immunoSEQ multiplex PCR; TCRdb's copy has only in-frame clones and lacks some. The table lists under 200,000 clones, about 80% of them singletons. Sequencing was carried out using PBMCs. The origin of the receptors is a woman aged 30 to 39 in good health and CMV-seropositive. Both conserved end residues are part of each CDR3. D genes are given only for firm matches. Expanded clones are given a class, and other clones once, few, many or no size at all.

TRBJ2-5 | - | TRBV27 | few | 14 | CASSFRHEKETQYF | TGTGCCAGCAGTTTCAGGCACGAAAAAGAGACCCAGTACTTC
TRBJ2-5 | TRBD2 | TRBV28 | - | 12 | CASRLAGGTQYF | TGTGCCAGCAGACTAGCGGGGGGCACCCAGTACTTC
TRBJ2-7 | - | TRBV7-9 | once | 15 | CASSPNTGADYEQYF | TGTGCCAGCAGCCCCAACACCGGAGCCGACTACGAGCAGTACTTC
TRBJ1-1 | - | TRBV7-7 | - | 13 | CASSPSMGTEAFF | TGTGCCAGCAGCCCTAGTATGGGCACTGAAGCTTTCTTT
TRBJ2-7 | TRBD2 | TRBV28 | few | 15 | CASSTWRGASGEQYF | TGTGCCAGCAGCACGTGGCGGGGGGCATCGGGCGAGCAGTACTTC
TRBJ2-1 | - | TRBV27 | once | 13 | CASSGLIPNEQFF | TGTGCCAGCAGCGGACTGATCCCCAATGAGCAGTTCTTC
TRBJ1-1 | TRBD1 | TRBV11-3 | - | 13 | CASSRTQGAEAFF | TGTGCCAGCAGCCGCACACAGGGGGCTGAAGCTTTCTTT
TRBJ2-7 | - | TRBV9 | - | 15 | CASSVGDTTSYEQYF | TGTGCCAGCAGCGTAGGGGACACAACTTCCTACGAGCAGTACTTC
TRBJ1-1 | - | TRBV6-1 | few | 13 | CASSDYRDTEAFF | TGTGCCAGCAGCGATTACCGGGACACTGAAGCTTTCTTT
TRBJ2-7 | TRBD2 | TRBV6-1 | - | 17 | CASSALAGVGIFYEQYF | TGTGCCAGCAGTGCCCTAGCGGGAGTGGGTATTTTCTACGAGCAGTACTTC
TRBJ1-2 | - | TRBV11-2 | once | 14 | CASSQRTENYGYTF | TGTGCCAGCAGCCAACGGACAGAGAACTATGGCTACACCTTC
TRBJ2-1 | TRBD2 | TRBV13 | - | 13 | CASGGGWGNEQFF | TGTGCCAGCGGGGGGGGATGGGGCAATGAGCAGTTCTTC
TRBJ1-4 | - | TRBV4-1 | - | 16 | CASSQDASFSYEKLFF | TGCGCCAGCAGCCAAGATGCCTCATTCAGTTATGAAAAACTGTTTTTT
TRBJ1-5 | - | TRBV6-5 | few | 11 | CASSEGQPQHF | TGTGCCAGCAGTGAGGGTCAGCCCCAGCATTTT
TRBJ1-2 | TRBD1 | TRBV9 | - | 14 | CASSASGTVYGYTF | TGTGCCAGCAGCGCTTCCGGGACAGTTTATGGCTACACCTTC
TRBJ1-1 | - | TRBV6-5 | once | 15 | CASVPTGSLNTEAFF | TGTGCCAGCGTCCCTACCGGGTCCTTGAACACTGAAGCTTTCTTT
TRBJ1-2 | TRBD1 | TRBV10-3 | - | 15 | CAITNYPGGGDGYTF | TGTGCCATCACAAATTACCCAGGGGGCGGGGATGGCTACACCTTC
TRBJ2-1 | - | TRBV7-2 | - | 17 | CASSPGGTQGSYNEQFF | TGTGCCAGCAGCCCCGGGGGGACACAGGGATCCTACAATGAGCAGTTCTTC
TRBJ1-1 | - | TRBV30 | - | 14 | CAWSVRGGDTEAFF | TGTGCCTGGAGTGTACGGGGGGGGGACACTGAAGCTTTCTTT
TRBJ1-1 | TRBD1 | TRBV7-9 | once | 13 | CASSTGTALGAFF | TGTGCCAGCAGCACCGGGACAGCGCTTGGGGCTTTCTTT
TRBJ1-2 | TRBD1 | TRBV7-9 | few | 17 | CASSKGALALDIYGYTF | TGTGCCAGCAGCAAGGGGGCCCTGGCCCTGGACATCTATGGCTACACCTTC
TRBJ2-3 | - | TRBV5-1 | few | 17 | CASSEGPSGGGPDTQYF | TGCGCCAGCAGCGAAGGACCGAGCGGAGGCGGGCCAGATACGCAGTATTTT
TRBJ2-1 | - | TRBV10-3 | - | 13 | CAISEARMDEQFF | TGTGCCATCAGTGAGGCCAGGATGGATGAGCAGTTCTTC
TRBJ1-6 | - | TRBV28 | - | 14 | CASRTPTGVAPLHF | TGTGCCAGCAGAACTCCCACGGGGGTGGCACCCCTCCACTTT
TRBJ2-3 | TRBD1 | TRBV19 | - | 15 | CASSWQGARTDTQYF | TGTGCCAGTAGCTGGCAGGGGGCCCGCACAGATACGCAGTATTTT
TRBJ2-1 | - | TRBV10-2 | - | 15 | CASSESPNTGTEQFF | TGCGCCAGCAGTGAGTCGCCTAATACAGGGACTGAGCAGTTCTTC
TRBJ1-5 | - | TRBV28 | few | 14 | CASCGQTINQPQHF | TGTGCCAGCTGCGGACAGACAATAAATCAGCCCCAGCATTTT
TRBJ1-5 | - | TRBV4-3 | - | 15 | CASSQEPTGNQPQHF | TGCGCCAGCAGCCAAGAACCCACAGGGAATCAGCCCCAGCATTTT
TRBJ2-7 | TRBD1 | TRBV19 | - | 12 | CASSFTGVEQYF | TGTGCCAGTAGTTTTACAGGGGTCGAGCAGTACTTC
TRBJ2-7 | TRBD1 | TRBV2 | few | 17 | CASTPTPRDRGNYEQYF | TGTGCCAGCACCCCCACCCCCCGAGACAGGGGAAACTACGAGCAGTACTTC
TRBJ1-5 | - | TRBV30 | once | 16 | CAWSSFRGTVNQPQHF | TGTGCCTGGAGTTCCTTTCGCGGGACTGTCAATCAGCCCCAGCATTTT
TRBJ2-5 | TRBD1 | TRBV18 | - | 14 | CASSLQGYQETQYF | TGTGCCAGCTCACTACAGGGGTACCAAGAGACCCAGTACTTC
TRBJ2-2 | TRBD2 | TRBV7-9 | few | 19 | CASSPAWGLAAVNTGELFF | TGTGCCAGCAGCCCCGCGTGGGGACTAGCGGCAGTGAACACCGGGGAGCTGTTTTTT
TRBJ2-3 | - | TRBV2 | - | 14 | CASRKRLGTDTQYF | TGTGCCAGCAGAAAGAGGCTAGGCACAGATACGCAGTATTTT
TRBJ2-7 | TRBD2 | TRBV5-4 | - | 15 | CASSDYGLADYEQYF | TGTGCCAGCAGCGACTATGGACTAGCGGACTACGAGCAGTACTTC
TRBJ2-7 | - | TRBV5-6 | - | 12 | CASSWGVREQYF | TGTGCCAGCAGCTGGGGGGTACGGGAGCAGTACTTC
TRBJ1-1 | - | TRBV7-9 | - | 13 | CASSLVENTEAFF | TGTGCCAGCAGCTTAGTAGAGAACACTGAAGCTTTCTTT
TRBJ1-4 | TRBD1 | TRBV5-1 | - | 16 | CASSLLPGGANEKLFF | TGCGCCAGCAGCTTGCTTCCAGGGGGCGCAAATGAAAAACTGTTTTTT
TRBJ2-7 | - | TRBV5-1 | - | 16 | CASSARLIGDSYEQYF | TGCGCCAGCAGCGCCCGACTGATAGGAGACTCCTACGAGCAGTACTTC
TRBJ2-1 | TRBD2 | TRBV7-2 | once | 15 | CASSLAARGDNEQFF | TGTGCCAGCAGCTTAGCAGCTCGGGGGGACAATGAGCAGTTCTTC
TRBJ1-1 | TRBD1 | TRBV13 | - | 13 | CASSLRTGPEAFF | TGTGCCAGCAGCCTCCGGACAGGGCCTGAAGCTTTCTTT
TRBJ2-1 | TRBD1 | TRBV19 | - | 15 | CASSIGGQLYNEQFF | TGTGCCAGTAGTATAGGGGGACAGCTATACAATGAGCAGTTCTTC
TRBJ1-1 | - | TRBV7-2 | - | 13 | CASSLTVNTEAFF | TGTGCCAGCAGCCTAACGGTGAACACTGAAGCTTTCTTT
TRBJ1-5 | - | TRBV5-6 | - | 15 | CASSLTPNSNQPQHF | TGTGCCAGCAGCTTAACTCCCAATAGCAATCAGCCCCAGCATTTT
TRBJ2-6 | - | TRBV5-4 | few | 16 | CASSTNKEAGANVLTF | TGTGCCAGCAGCACCAACAAGGAGGCTGGGGCCAACGTCCTGACTTTC
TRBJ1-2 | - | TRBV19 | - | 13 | CASSIAAGRGYTF | TGTGCCAGTAGTATAGCGGCAGGTCGCGGCTACACCTTC
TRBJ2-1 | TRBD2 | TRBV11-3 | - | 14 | CASSLAGGSDEQFF | TGTGCCAGCAGCTTAGCGGGGGGGTCAGATGAGCAGTTCTTC
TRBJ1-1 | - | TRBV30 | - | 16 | CAWSPRRGFKGTEAFF | TGTGCCTGGAGTCCCCGCCGGGGATTCAAGGGTACTGAAGCTTTCTTT
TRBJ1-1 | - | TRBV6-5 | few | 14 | CASSYSRQNTEAFF | TGTGCCAGCAGTTACTCGAGACAGAACACTGAAGCTTTCTTT
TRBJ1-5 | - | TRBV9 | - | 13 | CASSEGGLQPQHF | TGTGCCAGCAGCGAGGGGGGGCTTCAGCCCCAGCATTTT
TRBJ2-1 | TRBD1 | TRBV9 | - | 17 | CASSPQRPGTGDNEQFF | TGTGCCAGCAGCCCTCAGCGTCCCGGGACAGGGGACAATGAGCAGTTCTTC
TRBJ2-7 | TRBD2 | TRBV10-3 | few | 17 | CATSGTSSRVWGGEQYF | TGTGCCACTTCGGGGACTAGTAGTAGGGTTTGGGGGGGCGAGCAGTACTTC
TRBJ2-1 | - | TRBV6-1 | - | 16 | CASSEPGLGGHNEQFF | TGTGCCAGCAGTGAGCCGGGACTTGGAGGCCACAATGAGCAGTTCTTC
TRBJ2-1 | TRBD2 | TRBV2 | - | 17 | CASSERAWTSGYNEQFF | TGTGCCAGCAGTGAAAGGGCGTGGACTAGCGGGTACAATGAGCAGTTCTTC
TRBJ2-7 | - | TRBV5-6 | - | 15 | CASSPGHIEGPEQYF | TGTGCCAGCAGCCCCGGACATATTGAAGGGCCCGAGCAGTACTTC
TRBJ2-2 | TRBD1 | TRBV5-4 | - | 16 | CASSLAGGFSTGELFF | TGTGCCAGCAGCTTAGCAGGGGGTTTTAGCACCGGGGAGCTGTTTTTT
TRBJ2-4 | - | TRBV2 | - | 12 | CASSGGVEVQYF | TGTGCCAGCAGCGGAGGAGTAGAGGTTCAGTACTTC
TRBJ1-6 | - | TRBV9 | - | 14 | CASSVAVVNSPLHF | TGTGCCAGCAGCGTAGCCGTCGTGAATTCACCCCTCCACTTT
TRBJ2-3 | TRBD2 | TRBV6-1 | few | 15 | CASTSSAGDTDTQYF | TGTGCCAGCACTTCCTCAGCGGGGGACACAGATACGCAGTATTTT